The 8 T cell receptor beta chains in this list originate from one sample, sequenced in a study of T cells after yellow fever vaccination. TCRdb passed the 5' RACE reads through MiXCR, listing each CDR3 protein once. The table has under 200,000 distinct CDR3 sequences, 9.5% to 11% seen once. Sample: CD8+ T cells sorted from PBMCs, taken 15 days after the yellow fever booster vaccination. Receptor source: a man aged 18 to 29 who received the YFV17D yellow fever vaccine.

Many counts were recorded for this clonotype. The V call is TRBV29-1, the J call TRBJ2-5; the match to TRBD2 covers 9 bases. J was trimmed by 4 bases and V by 5 bases; bases with no gene match: 20. Looked up from germline, CDR1 is SQVTM and CDR2 is ANQGSEA. This CDR3 comprises 18 residues. This CDR3 reads CSVRLPPPSGVGAETQYF. In nucleotides, the CDR3 is TGCAGCGTTCGCCTCCCCCCACCTAGCGGGGTGGGGGCAGAGACCCAGTACTTC.

In its sample, this clonotype was seen many times. This chain connects TRBV4-3 to TRBJ2-6, with no clear D. V was trimmed by 1 base and J by 0 bases, leaving 10 bases between them. This CDR3 has 17 residues. CDR1 is LGHNA, CDR2 YSLEER, per germline. The DNA for the CDR3 is TGCGCCAGCAGCCAAGTAGAGGAGCGCTCTGGGGCCAACGTCCTGACTTTC. Protein: CASSQVEERSGANVLTF.

The V gene is TRBV9, the J gene TRBJ1-2, with unresolved D. V was shortened by 5 bases and J by 3 bases, with 11 bases between the two germline ends. The CDR3 consists of 13 residues. Germline CDR1 and CDR2: SGDLS and YYNGEE. The CDR3 region has the DNA TGTGCCAGCAGAGGCACAGTGGACTATGGCTACACCTTC. Amino acids: CASRGTVDYGYTF.

Only a few counts were recorded for this clonotype. This chain uses TRBV27 with TRBJ1-5, with D tentatively TRBD1 (6 bases). In germline, CDR1 is MNHEY, CDR2 SMNVEV (reference sequence). CDR3 length equals 15 residues. V lost 8 bases to trimming and J lost 5 bases, with 19 bases between them. CDR3 sequence (DNA): TGTGCCAGCGGTCGCCCTATGGAGGGGGATCAGCCCCAGCATTTT. Protein sequence: CASGRPMEGDQPQHF.

This clonotype was recorded many times. V gene TRBV6-2 or TRBV6-3 combines with J gene TRBJ1-2; D not resolved. Germline V gene sequence: CDR1 MNHEY, CDR2 SVGEGT. The CDR3 is 14 residues long. Trimming took off 5 bases at V and 9 bases at J, with 19 bases between the two ends. The CDR3 loop is CASSDPRTRYSYTF. CDR3 in DNA: TGTGCCAGCAGTGACCCCAGAACTCGTTATAGCTACACCTTC.

This clonotype has more than one count but fewer than ten. The chain carries TRBV9 and TRBJ1-1; perhaps TRBD1 as D (5 bases). The germline CDR1 and CDR2 sequences are SGDLS and YYNGEE. V was cut by 4 bases and J by 4 bases, with 14 bases left in between. This CDR3 has 14 residues. CDR3 sequence: CASSLSQGATEAFF. Here the CDR3 DNA reads TGTGCCAGCAGCTTATCTCAGGGCGCCACTGAAGCTTTCTTT.

This clonotype occurred many times. V and J are TRBV9 and TRBJ2-1; D ambiguous. V shed 0 bases and J shed 8 bases, with 15 bases lying between them. The CDR3 length is 15 residues. In germline, CDR1 is SGDLS, CDR2 YYNGEE. DNA for the CDR3: TGTGCCAGCAGCGTAGATGGCCGGTCGAGCTATGAGCAGTTCTTC. Residues: CASSVDGRSSYEQFF.

This clonotype was found a few times. The genes are TRBV12-3 or TRBV12-4 and TRBJ2-3; D gene unclear. V shed 2 bases and J shed 7 bases, with 7 bases lying between them. The CDR3 has 12 residues. CDR3 in DNA: TGTGCCAGCAGTTTACCCGGTTATACGCAGTATTTT. This codes for CASSLPGYTQYF.